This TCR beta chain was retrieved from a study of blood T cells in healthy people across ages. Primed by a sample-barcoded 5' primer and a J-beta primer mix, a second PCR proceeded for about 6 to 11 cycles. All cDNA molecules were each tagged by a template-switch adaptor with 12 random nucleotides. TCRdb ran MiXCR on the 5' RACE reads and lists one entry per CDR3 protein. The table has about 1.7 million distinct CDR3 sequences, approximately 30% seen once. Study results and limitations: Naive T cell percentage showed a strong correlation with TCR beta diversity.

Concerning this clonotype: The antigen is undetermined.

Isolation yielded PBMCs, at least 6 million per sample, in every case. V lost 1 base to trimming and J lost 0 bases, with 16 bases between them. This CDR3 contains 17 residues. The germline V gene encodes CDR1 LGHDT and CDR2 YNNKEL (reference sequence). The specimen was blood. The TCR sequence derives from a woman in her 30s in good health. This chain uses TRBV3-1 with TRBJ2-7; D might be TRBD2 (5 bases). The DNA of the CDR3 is TGTGCCAGCAGCCAAGCCCGCAGCGGCCCCAGCTCCTACGAGCAGTACTTC. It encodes CASSQARSGPSSYEQYF.